The 4 T cell receptor beta chains in this list originate from one sample, sequenced in a study of early stage breast cancer tumors. Method: immunoSEQ multiplex PCR; TCRdb's copy keeps in-frame clones and lacks some. This table holds tens of thousands of clones, 65% to 80% found once. Material: blood. These receptors all stem from a person aged 30-39 years with breast cancer.

The J gene is TRBJ2-5, the V gene TRBV9, with 8 bases aligning to TRBD2. Trimming cost V 7 bases and J 2 bases; bases outside gene matches: 13. This CDR3 spans 16 amino acids. Germline lookup yields CDR1 SGDLS and CDR2 YYNGEE. The CDR3 spells CASGREASGFQETQYF. CDR3 DNA: TGTGCCAGCGGCAGGGAGGCTAGCGGGTTTCAAGAGACCCAGTACTTC. The full variable domain, its missing parts supplied by reference TRBV9 and TRBJ2-5, is DSGVTQTPKHLITATGQRVTLRCSPRSGDLSVYWYQQSLDQGLQFLIQYYNGEERAKGNILERFSAQQFPDLHSELNLSSLELGDSALYFCASGREASGFQETQYFGPGTRLLVL.

The genes are TRBV20-1 and TRBJ2-7, with TRBD2 matching 7 bases. The ends lost 2 bases at V and 10 bases at J; junction bases unmatched: 5. The CDR3 is 11 amino acids. The V gene's germline CDR1 is DFQATT and CDR2 SNEGSKA (reference sequence). The CDR3 nucleotides are TGCAGTGCTAGACCCGCGGGAGAACAGTACTTC. Its translation is CSARPAGEQYF.

This clone has more than one count but fewer than ten. This sequence joins TRBV4-1 and TRBJ2-3; 7 bases align to TRBD1. This CDR3 is built from 15 residues. V dropped 1 base and J dropped 5; count of bases not matched to a gene: 6. From germline, CDR1 is MGHRA and CDR2 YSYEKL. CDR3 in DNA: TGCGCCAGCAGCCAAGCGGAAAGGGGGCTAGATACGCAGTATTTT. Translation: CASSQAERGLDTQYF.

The chain links TRBV10-3 to TRBJ1-4; 9 bases fit TRBD1. The germline gives CDR1 ENHRY, CDR2 SYGVKD. Trimming took 2 bases from V and 3 from J; bases not matched to a gene: 7. The CDR3 extends over 17 amino acids. CDR3 in DNA: TGTGCCATCAGTGAGGAACCGGGACAGGGCGCTAATGAAAAACTGTTTTTT. Protein: CAISEEPGQGANEKLFF.